This T cell receptor (beta chain) stems from a study of T cells in Graves' hyperthyroidism and ophthalmopathy. The CDR3 extends over 11 amino acids. The ends were cut back, 7 bases at V and 6 bases at J, with 7 bases in the middle. Germline CDR1 SEHNR, CDR2 FQNEAQ (reference sequence). The table lists this clonotype with a few counts. Amplified TCR beta CDR3 regions came from RNA transcripts. The primer set for the first-round RT-PCR of the TCR CDR3 was HTBI. TCRdb used MiXCR to reprocess the multiplex PCR reads, holding one entry per CDR3 protein. The sample contains about 640,000 distinct CDR3 sequences, 13% to 15% of which appear only once.

This sequence was found in a woman in her forties or fifties with Graves' ophthalmopathy. Sequences were obtained from blood. The rearrangement uses TRBV7-9 and TRBJ2-4; the D is unclear. The CDR3 DNA follows: TGTGCCAGCACCCCCGGAAACATTCAGTACTTC. Translating it yields CASTPGNIQYF.